This note documents a single T cell receptor beta chain sequence. Its target is not known. This entry comes from a study of T cell responses to AZD1222 COVID-19 vaccine. Notes on the study in general: Donors were largely white British and mainly female; clonal diversity was possibly underestimated. Compared with day 0, the breadth and depth of the Spike-specific TCR repertoire rose significantly after two doses of AZD1222.

The V gene's germline CDR1 is SGHVS and CDR2 FQNEAQ. The length of the CDR3 is 12 residues. Trimming removed 5 bases from V and 2 bases from J, with 5 bases in between. TCRdb's table, derived via immunoSEQ multiplex PCR, lists solely in-frame clones and lacks some. The table lists more than 80,000 clones, 92% of them singletons. The receptor was isolated from an adult who received the AZD1222 COVID-19 vaccine. The genes are TRBV7-8 and TRBJ2-3, with D hard to call. Sequencing used peripheral blood, obtained 28 days after the second AZD1222 dose. In nucleotides, the CDR3 is TGTGCCAGCAGCCCGTCCACAGATACGCAGTATTTT. It encodes CASSPSTDTQYF.